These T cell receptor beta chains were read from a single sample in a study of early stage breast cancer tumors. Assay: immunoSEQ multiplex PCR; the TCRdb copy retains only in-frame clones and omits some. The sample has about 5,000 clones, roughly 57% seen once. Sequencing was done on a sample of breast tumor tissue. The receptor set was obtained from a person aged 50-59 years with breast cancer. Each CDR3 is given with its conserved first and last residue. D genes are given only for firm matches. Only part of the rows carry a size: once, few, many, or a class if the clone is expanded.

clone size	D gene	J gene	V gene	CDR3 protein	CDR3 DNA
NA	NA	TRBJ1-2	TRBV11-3	CASSPTGGHPYGYTF	TGTGCCAGCAGCCCTACTGGGGGGCATCCTTATGGCTACACCTTC
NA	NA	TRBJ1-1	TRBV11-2	CASSLDSAPEAFF	TGTGCCAGCAGCTTAGATTCGGCCCCGGAAGCTTTCTTT
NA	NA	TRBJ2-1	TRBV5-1	CASSLDPRGTYNEQFF	TGCGCCAGCAGCTTGGATCCCAGGGGGACTTACAATGAGCAGTTCTTC
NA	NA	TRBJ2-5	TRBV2	CASSIYQETQYF	TGTGCCAGCAGTATATACCAAGAGACCCAGTACTTC
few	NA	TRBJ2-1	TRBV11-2	CASSLEGNYNEQFF	TGTGCCAGCAGCTTAGAAGGGAATTACAATGAGCAGTTCTTC
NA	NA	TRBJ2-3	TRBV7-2	CASSPQWVGTDTQYF	TGTGCCAGCAGCCCCCAGTGGGTCGGGACAGATACGCAGTATTTT
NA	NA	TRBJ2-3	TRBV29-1	CSVMEGMGQDTQYF	TGCAGCGTCATGGAAGGTATGGGCCAAGATACGCAGTATTTT
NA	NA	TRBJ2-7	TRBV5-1	CASSLAGVSGIYEQYF	TGCGCCAGCAGCTTGGCGGGCGTGAGCGGAATCTACGAGCAGTACTTC
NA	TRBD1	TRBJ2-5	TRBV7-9	CASSSQGTGIYQETQYF	TGTGCCAGCAGCTCTCAAGGGACAGGGATCTACCAAGAGACCCAGTACTTC
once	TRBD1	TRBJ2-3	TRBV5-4	CASSSGPSRGDTQYF	TGTGCCAGCAGCTCCGGGCCCAGCAGGGGGGATACGCAGTATTTT
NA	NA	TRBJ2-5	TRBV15	CATSREGSGLQETQYF	TGTGCCACCAGCAGAGAAGGGTCGGGATTGCAAGAGACCCAGTACTTC
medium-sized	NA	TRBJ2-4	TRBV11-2	CASSSLLGPKNIQYF	TGTGCCAGCAGCTCGCTACTCGGACCCAAAAACATTCAGTACTTC
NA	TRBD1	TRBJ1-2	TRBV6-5	CASSYSWTGKNYGYTF	TGTGCCAGCAGTTACTCGTGGACAGGGAAGAACTATGGCTACACCTTC
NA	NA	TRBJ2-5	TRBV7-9	CASSSATQETQYF	TGTGCCAGCAGCTCCGCAACCCAAGAGACCCAGTACTTC
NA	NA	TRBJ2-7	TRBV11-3	CASSLGSGSSYEQYF	TGTGCCAGCAGCTTAGGTAGTGGAAGCTCCTACGAGCAGTACTTC
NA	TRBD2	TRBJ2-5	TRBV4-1	CASSQVYSREGRETQYF	TGCGCCAGCAGCCAAGTCTACTCCCGGGAGGGCCGAGAGACCCAGTACTTC
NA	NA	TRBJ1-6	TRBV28	CASSPFQSSYNSPLHF	TGTGCCAGCAGTCCCTTTCAGAGCTCCTATAATTCACCCCTCCACTTT
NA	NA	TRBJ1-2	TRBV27	CASSFVLGASGGYTF	TGTGCCAGCAGTTTCGTGTTGGGCGCGAGTGGGGGCTACACCTTC
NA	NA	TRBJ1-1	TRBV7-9	CASSSRRDTEAFF	TGTGCCAGCAGTTCACGCCGGGACACTGAAGCTTTCTTT
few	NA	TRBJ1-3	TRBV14	CASSQRNSGNTIYF	TGTGCCAGCAGCCAGCGGAACTCTGGAAACACCATATATTTT
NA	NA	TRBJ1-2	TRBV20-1	CSGKIDYGYTF	TGCAGTGGAAAGATAGACTATGGCTACACCTTC
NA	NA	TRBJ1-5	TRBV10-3	CAITPTTGFDPQHF	TGTGCCATCACTCCCACCACAGGGTTCGACCCCCAGCATTTT
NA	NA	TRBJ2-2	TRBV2	CASRGTANTGELFF	TGTGCCAGCAGAGGCACAGCGAACACCGGGGAGCTGTTTTTT
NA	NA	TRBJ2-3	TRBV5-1	CASSLIGGSSTDTQYF	TGCGCCAGCAGCTTGATTGGGGGCTCTAGCACAGATACGCAGTATTTT
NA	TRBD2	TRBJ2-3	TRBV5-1	CASSPGRDGLTDTQYF	TGCGCCAGCAGCCCGGGGAGGGACGGACTCACAGATACGCAGTATTTT
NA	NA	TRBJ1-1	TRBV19	CASSEGFYSENTEAFF	TGTGCCAGTAGCGAGGGGTTCTACTCTGAGAACACTGAAGCTTTCTTT
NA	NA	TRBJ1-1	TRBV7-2	CASSLVPTGLINTEAFF	TGTGCCAGCAGCTTAGTTCCAACAGGCCTTATCAACACTGAAGCTTTCTTT
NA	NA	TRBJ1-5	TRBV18	CASSLQRGRDQPQHF	TGTGCCAGCTCACTCCAACGGGGGCGGGATCAGCCCCAGCATTTT
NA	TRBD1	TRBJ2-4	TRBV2	CASQPGTGSPLAKNIQYF	TGTGCCAGCCAGCCGGGGACAGGGAGTCCTCTAGCCAAAAACATTCAGTACTTC
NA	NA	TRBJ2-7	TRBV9	CASSVAGDPYEQYF	TGTGCCAGCAGCGTAGCCGGGGACCCCTACGAGCAGTACTTC
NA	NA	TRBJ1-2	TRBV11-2	CASSLTPGHYGYTF	TGTGCCAGCAGCTTAACTCCGGGCCACTATGGCTACACCTTC
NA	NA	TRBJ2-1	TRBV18	CASSPAYNEQFF	TGTGCCAGCTCACCCGCCTACAATGAGCAGTTCTTC
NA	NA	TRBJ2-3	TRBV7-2	CASSRLPGGTDTQYF	TGTGCCAGCAGCCGACTCCCCGGGGGTACAGATACGCAGTATTTT
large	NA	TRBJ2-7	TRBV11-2	CASSLGTGYYEQYF	TGTGCCAGCAGCTTAGGAACAGGGTACTACGAGCAGTACTTC
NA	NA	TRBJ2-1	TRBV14	CVSSLGASSYNEQFF	TGTGTCAGCAGCCTGGGGGCCAGCTCCTACAATGAGCAGTTCTTC
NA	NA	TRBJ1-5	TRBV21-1	CASSKSLAGPGGNQPQHF	TGTGCCAGCAGCAAAAGTTTGGCTGGGCCCGGTGGCAATCAGCCCCAGCATTTT
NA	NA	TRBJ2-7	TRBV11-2	CASSLEAAYEQYF	TGTGCCAGCAGCTTAGAGGCGGCCTACGAGCAGTACTTC
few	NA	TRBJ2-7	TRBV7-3	CASSLRPAPVYEQYF	TGTGCCAGCAGCTTAAGGCCGGCGCCAGTCTACGAGCAGTACTTC
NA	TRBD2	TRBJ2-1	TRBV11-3	CASSFVVAGPNEQFF	TGTGCCAGCAGCTTTGTGGTAGCGGGACCCAATGAGCAGTTCTTC
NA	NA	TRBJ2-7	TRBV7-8	CASSLVRETSYEQYF	TGTGCCAGCAGCTTAGTACGGGAGACCTCCTACGAGCAGTACTTC
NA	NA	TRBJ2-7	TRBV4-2	CASSQHRDDEQYF	TGTGCCAGCAGCCAGCACAGGGATGACGAGCAGTACTTC
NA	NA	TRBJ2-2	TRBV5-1	CASSNTGNTGELFF	TGCGCCAGCAGCAATACAGGGAACACCGGGGAGCTGTTTTTT
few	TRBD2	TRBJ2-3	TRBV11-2	CASSRLAGGGTDTQYF	TGTGCCAGCAGCCGGCTAGCGGGGGGGGGCACAGATACGCAGTATTTT
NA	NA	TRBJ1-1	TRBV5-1	CASSLDLNTEAFF	TGCGCCAGCAGCTTGGATTTGAACACTGAAGCTTTCTTT
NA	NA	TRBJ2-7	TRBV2	CASSPGEQYF	TGTGCCAGCAGCCCAGGGGAGCAGTACTTC
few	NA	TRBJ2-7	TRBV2	CASTREEGGQYF	TGTGCCAGCACCAGGGAGGAGGGCGGGCAGTACTTC
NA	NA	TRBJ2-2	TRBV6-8	CASIGDSPNTGELFF	TGTGCCAGCATTGGGGACTCCCCTAACACCGGGGAGCTGTTTTTT
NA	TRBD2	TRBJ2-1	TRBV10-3	CAISEGTSGTEAYNEQFF	TGTGCCATCAGTGAGGGAACTAGCGGGACAGAGGCGTACAATGAGCAGTTCTTC
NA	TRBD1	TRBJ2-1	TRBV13	CASSLGAGGGDEQFF	TGTGCCAGCAGCTTAGGGGCAGGGGGCGGGGATGAGCAGTTCTTC
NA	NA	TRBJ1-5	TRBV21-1	CASSKGQGSNQPQHF	TGTGCCAGCAGCAAAGGGCAGGGTAGCAATCAGCCCCAGCATTTT
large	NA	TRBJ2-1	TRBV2	CASSEEGSDNEQFF	TGTGCCAGCAGTGAAGAGGGTTCGGACAATGAGCAGTTCTTC
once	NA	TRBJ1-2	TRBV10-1	CASSPDRLFGYTF	TGCGCCAGCAGCCCAGACAGGTTGTTTGGCTACACCTTC
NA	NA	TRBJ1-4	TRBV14	CASSQDWALGGNEKLFF	TGTGCCAGCAGCCAAGACTGGGCCCTGGGCGGTAATGAAAAACTGTTTTTT
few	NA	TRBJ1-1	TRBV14	CASSQYGLGPEAFF	TGTGCCAGCAGCCAATACGGACTAGGCCCTGAAGCTTTCTTT
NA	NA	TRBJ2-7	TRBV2	CASSEGGPYEQYF	TGTGCCAGCAGTGAAGGGGGCCCCTATGAGCAGTACTTC
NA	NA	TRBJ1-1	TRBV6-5	CASSLDSGTLNTEAFF	TGTGCCAGCAGTTTAGACTCCGGGACACTAAACACTGAAGCTTTCTTT
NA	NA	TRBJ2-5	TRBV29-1	CSVDHGQETQYF	TGCAGCGTTGACCACGGCCAAGAGACCCAGTACTTC
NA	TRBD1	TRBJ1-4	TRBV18	CASSRGQRSEKLFF	TGTGCCAGCTCACGGGGACAGAGAAGTGAAAAACTGTTTTTT
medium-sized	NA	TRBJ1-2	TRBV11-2	CASSLVGPGDGYTF	TGTGCCAGCAGCTTAGTAGGACCCGGGGATGGCTACACCTTC